These 3 T cell receptor beta chains were sequenced from one sample in a study of cytomegalovirus exposure and HLA in healthy donors. A multiplex PCR was run with 60 Vbeta primers and 13 Jbeta primers. Clones were read by immunoSEQ multiplex PCR, and TCRdb kept only the in-frame ones, dropping some. The sample consists of roughly 90,000 clones, about 68% of them appearing once. Sequencing was carried out using PBMCs. These receptors were collected from a man aged 25-45 years in good health and CMV-seropositive.

The gene calls are TRBV4-1 and TRBJ1-2; D gene unclear. CDR1 MGHRA and CDR2 YSYEKL come from the germline V gene. The CDR3 totals 13 residues. V dropped 1 base and J dropped 3 bases, with 6 bases sitting between them. The CDR3 reads CASSQAQDYGYTF. The CDR3 DNA is TGCGCCAGCAGCCAAGCCCAGGACTATGGCTACACCTTC.

This clone showed up just once. The V gene is TRBV28, the J gene TRBJ2-7; D unclear. The V gene lost 6 bases and the J gene lost 5 bases, with 14 bases spanning the gap. CDR3 length equals 13 residues. Looked up from germline, CDR1 is MDHEN and CDR2 is SYDVKM. DNA for the CDR3: TGTGCCAGCAGAACAGCCATGCTACACGAGCAGTACTTC. Its protein product is CASRTAMLHEQYF. Filled out from reference TRBV28 and TRBJ2-7, the complete variable domain reads DVKVTQSSRYLVKRTGEKVFLECVQDMDHENMFWYRQDPGLGLRLIYFSYDVKMKEKGDIPEGYSVSREKKERFSLILESASTNQTSMYLCASRTAMLHEQYFGPGTRLTVT.

The rearrangement joins TRBV5-1 to TRBJ1-5; TRBD1 matches 7 bases. J gave up 2 bases and V 5 bases, and 7 bases lay outside the gene matches. Germline V gives CDR1 SGHRS, CDR2 YFSETQ. The CDR3 sequence is 15 residues long. Written as DNA, the CDR3 is TGCGCCAGCAGTCCTAAGGGGGCTCGCAATCAGCCCCAGCATTTT. This codes for CASSPKGARNQPQHF.